This T cell receptor (beta chain) was documented in a study of T cells in Graves' hyperthyroidism and ophthalmopathy. Amplification yielded TCR beta CDR3 regions, with RNA transcripts as the source. HTBI primers were the set used in a first-round RT-PCR of the TCR CDR3. TCRdb reprocessed the multiplex PCR reads with MiXCR, giving one entry per CDR3 protein. Among about 380,000 distinct CDR3 sequences, around 14% were seen once, and the ten largest hold 11%. The CDR3 covers 14 residues. V lost 3 bases to trimming and J lost 0 bases, with 6 bases between them. The receptor was derived from a woman aged 55-69 years with Graves' hyperthyroidism. The V gene is TRBV12-3 or TRBV12-4, the J gene TRBJ1-3; D unclear. The material sequenced was blood. CDR3 DNA sequence: TGTGCCAGCAGTTTGTACAACTCTGGAAACACCATATATTTT. Translation gives CASSLYNSGNTIYF.